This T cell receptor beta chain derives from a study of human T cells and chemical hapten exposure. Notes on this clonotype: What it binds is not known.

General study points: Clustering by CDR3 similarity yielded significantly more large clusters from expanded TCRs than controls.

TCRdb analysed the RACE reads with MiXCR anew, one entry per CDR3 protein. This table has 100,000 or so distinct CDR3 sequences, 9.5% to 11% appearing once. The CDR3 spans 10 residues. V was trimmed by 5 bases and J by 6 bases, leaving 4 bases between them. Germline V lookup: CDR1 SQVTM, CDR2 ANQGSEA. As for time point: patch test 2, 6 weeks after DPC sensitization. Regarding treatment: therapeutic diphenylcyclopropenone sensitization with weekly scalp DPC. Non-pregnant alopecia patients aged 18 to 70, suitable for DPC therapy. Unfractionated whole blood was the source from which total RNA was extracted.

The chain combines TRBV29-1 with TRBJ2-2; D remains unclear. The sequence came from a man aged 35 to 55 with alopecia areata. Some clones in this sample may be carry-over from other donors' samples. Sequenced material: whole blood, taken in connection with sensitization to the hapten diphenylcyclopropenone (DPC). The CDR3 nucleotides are TGCAGCGTTAAGTCCGGGGAGCTGTTTTTT. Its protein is CSVKSGELFF.